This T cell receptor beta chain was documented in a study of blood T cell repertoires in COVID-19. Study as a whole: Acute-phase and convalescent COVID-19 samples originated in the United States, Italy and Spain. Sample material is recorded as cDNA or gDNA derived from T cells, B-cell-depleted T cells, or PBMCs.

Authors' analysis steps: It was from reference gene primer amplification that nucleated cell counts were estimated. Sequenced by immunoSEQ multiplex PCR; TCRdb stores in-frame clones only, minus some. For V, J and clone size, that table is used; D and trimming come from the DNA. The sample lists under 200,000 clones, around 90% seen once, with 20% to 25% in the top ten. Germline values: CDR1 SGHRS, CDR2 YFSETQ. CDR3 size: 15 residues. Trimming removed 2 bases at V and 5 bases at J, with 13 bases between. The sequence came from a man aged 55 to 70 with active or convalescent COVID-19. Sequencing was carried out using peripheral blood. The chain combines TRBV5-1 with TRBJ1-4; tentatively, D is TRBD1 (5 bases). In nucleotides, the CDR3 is TGCGCCAGCAGCTTAGGGGCGGGGGTAAATGAAAAACTGTTTTTT. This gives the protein CASSLGAGVNEKLFF.